Shown below are 17 T cell receptor beta chains from a single sample sequenced in a study of CD8+CD57+ T cells in acquired aplastic anemia. Only patients with CD8+CD57+ cell expansion on flow cytometry were chosen for sequencing. It was genomic DNA that served as the template for profiling TCR beta VDJ and CDR3. TCRdb re-derived calls from the reads in MiXCR, one entry per CDR3 protein. Here the sample spans just over 450,000 distinct CDR3 sequences, approximately 33% being singletons. Specimen: sorted CD4+, CD8+, or CD8+CD57+ T cells (not recorded which) from PBMCs. These receptors came from a human donor with aplastic anemia.

The rearrangement uses TRBV2 and TRBJ2-7; TRBD2 matches at 8 bases. Germline V CDR1 and CDR2: SNHLY, FYNNEI. Trimming cost V 8 bases and J 1 base; bases outside gene matches: 10. The CDR3 extends over 15 amino acids. The CDR3 loop reads CASSPTRGGSYEQYF. The CDR3 region has the DNA TGTGCCAGCTCACCGACCCGCGGGGGGTCCTACGAGCAGTACTTC.

This clonotype came up a few times. V usage is TRBV7-9 and J usage is TRBJ2-1, with D possibly matching TRBD2 (6 bases). The CDR3 has 18 residues. Germline loops: CDR1 SEHNR, CDR2 FQNEAQ (reference sequence). V dropped 0 bases and J dropped 0 bases, with 15 bases sitting between them. In DNA form, the CDR3 reads TGTGCCAGCAGCTTAGCCGCGCGGGGTGTTAGCTCCTACAATGAGCAGTTCTTC. The encoded protein is CASSLAARGVSSYNEQFF.

This clonotype was picked up many times. The gene calls are TRBV15 and TRBJ1-5; TRBD1 might be the D (6 bases). Germline V gene lookup returns CDR1 LNHNV and CDR2 YYDKDF (reference sequence). V lost 0 bases and J lost 7, with 13 bases in between. The CDR3 sequence is 15 residues long. The CDR3 protein is CATSRDKQGGQPQHF. CDR3 sequence (DNA): TGTGCCACCAGCAGAGATAAACAGGGCGGACAGCCCCAGCATTTT.

The chain employs TRBV7-9 and TRBJ2-5, with D maybe TRBD2 (5 bases). Germline CDR1 is SEHNR and CDR2 is FQNEAQ (reference sequence). CDR3 length: 14 residues. V shed 3 bases and J shed 2 bases, with 10 bases lying between them. This chain's CDR3 is CASSFGWTQETQYF. The DNA for the CDR3 is TGTGCCAGCAGCTTCGGCTGGACTCAAGAGACCCAGTACTTC.

This clonotype appeared many times. The CDR3 spells CASSFELNTEAFF. The CDR3 DNA is TGTGCCAGCAGCTTCGAGTTGAACACTGAAGCTTTCTTT. The chain links TRBV7-2 to TRBJ1-1, with D unresolved. Trimming left V 3 bases short and J 0 bases short, with 5 bases between. The CDR3 covers 13 residues. Germline V gene data show CDR1 as SGHTA and CDR2 as FQGNSA.

V is TRBV5-8 and J is TRBJ2-3, with TRBD2 identical over 13 bases. V shed 3 bases, J shed 7 bases, and the junction held 2 bases outside the gene matches. Germline V gene lookup returns CDR1 SGHTS and CDR2 YDEGEE. CDR3 length: 14 residues. The chain's CDR3 is CASSSGLAGYTQYF. In DNA, the CDR3 is TGTGCCAGCAGCTCGGGACTAGCGGGGTATACGCAGTATTTT.

This clonotype was found a few times. The chain has TRBV7-3 and TRBJ2-6; TRBD1 matches at 9 bases. Looked up from germline, CDR1 is SGHTA and CDR2 is FQGTGA. With V trimmed by 8 bases and J by 1 base, 6 bases remained unmatched. This CDR3 is built from 16 residues. The CDR3 region is CASGPGQGSGANVLTF. CDR3 DNA sequence: TGTGCCAGCGGCCCCGGACAGGGGTCTGGGGCCAACGTCCTGACTTTC.

This clonotype was observed many times. The CDR3 region is CSASGSNQPQHF. CDR3 nucleotides: TGCAGTGCTAGTGGTAGCAATCAGCCCCAGCATTTT. The J gene is TRBJ1-5, the V gene TRBV20-1; D remains unclear. Germline V gene data show CDR1 as DFQATT and CDR2 as SNEGSKA (reference sequence). V lost 3 bases and J 0 bases, leaving 3 bases between the germline ends. The CDR3 has 12 amino acids.

This clonotype was seen at least ten times. The chain is built from TRBV24-1 and TRBJ2-3; D is uncertain. CDR1 is KGHDR, CDR2 SFDVKD, per germline. V was clipped by 3 bases and J by 2 bases, with 8 bases between them. The CDR3 is 14 residues long. The CDR3 bases are TGTGCCACCAGTGATCAGACTCCCACAGATACGCAGTATTTT. Residues: CATSDQTPTDTQYF.

There are a few counts of this clonotype. Its ends do not fully match the called genes, so a read error is possible. This rearrangement joins TRBV19 to TRBJ1-5; no firm D call. Germline V gives CDR1 LNHDA, CDR2 SQIVND (reference sequence). CDR3 length equals 14 residues. The CDR3 DNA is TGTGCCAGTAGTATAGACCGGGAAGGTTTTCCCCGGCATTTT. Protein: CASSIDREGFPRHF.

This clonotype was seen a handful of times. This sequence joins TRBV5-4 and TRBJ2-7, with TRBD1 identical over 9 bases. Germline trimming cut 5 bases from V and 2 bases from J; bases unmatched to any gene: 5. This CDR3 spans 14 amino acids. CDR1 is SGHNT and CDR2 is YYREEE in the germline V gene (reference sequence). The CDR3 protein is CASSTGGRAYEQYF. The DNA for the CDR3 is TGTGCCAGCAGTACAGGGGGCCGAGCCTACGAGCAGTACTTC.

A few counts support this clonotype. In DNA, the CDR3 is TGTGCCAGCAGTTACCGTCAGGGAGATTCACCCCTCCACTTT. Its translation: CASSYRQGDSPLHF. The rearrangement joins TRBV6-5 to TRBJ1-6, with a possible D match to TRBD1 (5 bases). Per the germline V gene, CDR1 is MNHEY and CDR2 is SVGAGI. Trimming removed 2 bases at V and 8 bases at J, with 10 bases between. The CDR3 is 14 residues long.

The chain carries TRBV19 and TRBJ1-1, with 8 bases that match TRBD1. Germline-derived CDR1 and CDR2 are LNHDA and SQIVND (reference sequence). The CDR3 is made up of 15 amino acids. V dropped 4 bases and J dropped 1; count of bases not matched to a gene: 5. This chain's CDR3 is CASSSDRGQNTEAFF. For the CDR3, the DNA is TGTGCCAGTAGTAGCGACAGGGGTCAGAACACTGAAGCTTTCTTT. The complete variable domain, with remaining parts taken from reference TRBV19 and TRBJ1-1, reads DGGITQSPKYLFRKEGQNVTLSCEQNLNHDAMYWYRQDPGQGLRLIYYSQIVNDFQKGDIAEGYSVSREKKESFPLTVTSAQKNPTAFYLCASSSDRGQNTEAFFGQGTRLTVV.

This clonotype was counted ten times or more. The CDR3 reads CASKRIDSPLHF. The CDR3 nucleotides are TGTGCCAGCAAAAGGATTGATTCACCCCTCCACTTT. The chain links TRBV6-1 to TRBJ1-6; no reliable D call. This CDR3 has 12 amino acids. V gave up 7 bases and J gave up 8 bases, with 9 bases separating them. The germline CDR1 and CDR2 sequences are MNHNS and SASEGT.

This clonotype was found many times. V is TRBV19 and J is TRBJ1-1; D might be TRBD1 (6 bases). This CDR3 contains 15 residues. V gave up 7 bases and J gave up 3 bases, with 18 bases separating them. CDR1 is LNHDA and CDR2 is SQIVND in the germline V gene (reference sequence). In DNA, the CDR3 is TGTGCCAGTACCTTCCGGGGGGCAGGTGACACTGAAGCTTTCTTT. This codes for CASTFRGAGDTEAFF.

A few counts support this clonotype. This chain connects TRBV12-3 or TRBV12-4 to TRBJ2-5, with D perhaps TRBD2 (6 bases). This CDR3 has 15 residues. Trimming left V 6 bases short and J 4 bases short, with 18 bases between. CDR3 loop: CASSRTARRGETQYF. DNA for the CDR3: TGTGCCAGCAGCCGAACCGCCAGGAGGGGAGAGACCCAGTACTTC.

Turning to this clonotype: This clone may be a read error of a much larger clone one base away. The chain couples TRBV5-1 to TRBJ1-1, with 7 positions matching TRBD1. The CDR3 extends over 13 amino acids. Germline-derived CDR1 and CDR2 are SGHRS and YFSETQ. The CDR3 protein is CASTSTGSTEVFF. DNA for the CDR3: TGCGCCAGCACTTCGACAGGGAGCACTGAAGTTTTCTTT. Full variable domain (remainder filled in from reference TRBV5-1 and TRBJ1-1): KAGVTQTPRYLIKTRGQQVTLSCSPISGHRSVSWYQQTPGQGLQFLFEYFSETQRNKGNFPGRFSGRQFSNSRSEMNVSTLELGDSALYLCASTSTGSTEVFFGQGTRLTVV.